The rows below give T cell receptor beta chains drawn from one sample of a study of blood T cell repertoires in COVID-19. Sequencing used immunoSEQ multiplex PCR; TCRdb keeps in-frame clones, though not all of them. The sample includes hundreds of thousands of clones, roughly 90% of them seen just once. The specimen was PBMCs or T cells enriched from blood (not recorded which). The source of these receptors is a woman under 30 who had been exposed to COVID-19. CDR3s include the opening cysteine and the closing phenylalanine or tryptophan. D genes are given only for firm matches. The size field is filled for only some rows; it gives once, few, many or a size class.

TRBV5-1	TRBJ2-3	-	-	CASSLDGVGTSTDTQYF	TGCGCCAGCAGCTTGGACGGGGTCGGGACTAGCACAGATACGCAGTATTTT
TRBV7-2	TRBJ2-1	-	TRBD1	CASSTPRQGAQGSYNEQFF	TGTGCCAGCAGCACCCCCCGACAGGGGGCGCAGGGCTCCTACAATGAGCAGTTCTTC
TRBV7-9	TRBJ1-2	-	-	CASSLGAASYGYTF	TGTGCCAGCAGCTTAGGGGCTGCCTCCTATGGCTACACCTTC
TRBV13	TRBJ2-3	-	TRBD1	CASSPGQGRGTDTQYF	TGTGCCAGCAGCCCCGGACAGGGGAGAGGCACAGATACGCAGTATTTT
TRBV7-9	TRBJ2-7	-	TRBD1	CASSKWDSSYEQYF	TGTGCCAGCAGCAAGTGGGACAGCTCCTACGAGCAGTACTTC
TRBV6-6	TRBJ1-6	-	-	CASTGFHSYNSPLHF	TGTGCCAGCACAGGGTTCCACTCCTATAATTCACCCCTCCACTTT
TRBV6-5	TRBJ2-1	-	-	CASSPPGFSQFF	TGTGCCAGCAGTCCCCCCGGGTTCTCCCAGTTCTTC
TRBV10-3	TRBJ2-5	-	TRBD2	CAISSGSGPFQETQYF	TGTGCCATCAGCAGCGGGAGTGGTCCGTTCCAAGAGACCCAGTACTTC
TRBV30	TRBJ1-4	-	-	CAYRAGERANEKLFF	TGTGCCTATCGTGCGGGGGAAAGGGCAAATGAAAAACTGTTTTTT
TRBV29-1	TRBJ2-2	-	-	CSVGGPSRTGELFF	TGCAGCGTTGGGGGGCCCTCCCGTACCGGGGAGCTGTTTTTT
TRBV29-1	TRBJ1-4	once	-	CSGKDSPNEKLFF	TGCAGCGGGAAGGACAGTCCAAACGAAAAACTGTTTTTT
TRBV6-4	TRBJ2-1	once	TRBD2	CASKELAGRSSYNEQFF	TGTGCCAGCAAGGAACTAGCGGGCCGGAGCTCCTACAATGAGCAGTTCTTC
TRBV2	TRBJ1-4	-	-	CASSEERVGSEKLFF	TGTGCCAGCAGTGAAGAGCGAGTGGGTAGTGAAAAACTGTTTTTT
TRBV5-6	TRBJ1-5	-	-	CASSLGQGLNQPQHF	TGTGCCAGCAGCTTGGGTCAGGGCCTCAATCAGCCCCAGCATTTT
TRBV6-5	TRBJ1-5	-	-	CASSYDRYNQPQHF	TGTGCCAGCAGTTACGACAGGTACAATCAGCCCCAGCATTTT
TRBV10-3	TRBJ1-1	-	-	CAVQGQLNTEAFF	TGTGCCGTCCAGGGGCAGCTGAACACTGAAGCTTTCTTT
TRBV7-2	TRBJ2-1	-	-	CASSSDRPTGLRGNEQFF	TGTGCCAGCAGCTCCGACAGACCGACGGGCCTTAGGGGGAATGAGCAGTTCTTC
TRBV19	TRBJ2-7	once	-	CATGRRYEQYF	TGTGCCACCGGTCGGAGATACGAGCAGTACTTC
TRBV28	TRBJ2-1	once	TRBD2	CASSTHPKGTSGYNEQFF	TGTGCCAGCAGTACACACCCGAAAGGGACTAGCGGATACAATGAGCAGTTCTTC
TRBV28	TRBJ2-5	-	-	CASSLSGGAYETQYF	TGTGCCAGCAGTTTATCTGGGGGGGCTTATGAGACCCAGTACTTC
TRBV24-1	TRBJ2-5	-	TRBD1	CATSDYGRGIQETQYF	TGTGCCACCAGTGATTACGGCAGGGGGATCCAAGAGACCCAGTACTTC